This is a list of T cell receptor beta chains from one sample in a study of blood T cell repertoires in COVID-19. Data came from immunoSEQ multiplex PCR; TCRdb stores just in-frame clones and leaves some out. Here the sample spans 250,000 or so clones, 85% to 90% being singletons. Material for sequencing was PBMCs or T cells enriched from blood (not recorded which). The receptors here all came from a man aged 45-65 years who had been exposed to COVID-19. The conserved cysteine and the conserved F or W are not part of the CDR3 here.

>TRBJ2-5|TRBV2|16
ASSGLAGAGGFRETQY
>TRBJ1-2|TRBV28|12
ASKTGGENYGYT
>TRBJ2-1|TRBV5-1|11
ASGTSGTNEQF
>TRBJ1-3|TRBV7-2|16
ASSLVDRVGGAGNTIY
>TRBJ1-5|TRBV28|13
ASSPDRVGNQPQH
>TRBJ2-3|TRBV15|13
ATSRVVANTDTQY
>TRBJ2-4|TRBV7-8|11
ASSYNPRGIQY
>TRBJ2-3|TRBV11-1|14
ASSYTRGISTDTQY
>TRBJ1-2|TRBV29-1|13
SVAPGSGYDYGYT
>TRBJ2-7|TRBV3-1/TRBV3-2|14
ASSHHGTGDRYEQY
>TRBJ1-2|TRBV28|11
ASVRDIDYGYT
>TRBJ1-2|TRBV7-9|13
ASTPRSQTAIGYT
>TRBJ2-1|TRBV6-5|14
ASSYKPNPYYNEQF
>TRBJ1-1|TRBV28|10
ASRSGTREAF
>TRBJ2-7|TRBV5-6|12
ASSLGPNGYEQY
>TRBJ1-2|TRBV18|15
ASSPRLPRGMNYGYT
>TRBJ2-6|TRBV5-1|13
ASGQTGAGANVLT
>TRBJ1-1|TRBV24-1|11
ATSDPVRRRAF
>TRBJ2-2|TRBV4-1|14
ASSQWLAGITGELF
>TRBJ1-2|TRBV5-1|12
ASSLGDRGYGYT
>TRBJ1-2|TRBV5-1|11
ASSDRQGGGYT
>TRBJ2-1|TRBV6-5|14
ASSYSGRGGDNEQF
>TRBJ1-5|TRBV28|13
ASSLGQGVNQPQH
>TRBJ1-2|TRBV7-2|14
ASSPGRTSSLYGYT
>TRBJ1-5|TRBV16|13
ASRLTGTQNQPQH
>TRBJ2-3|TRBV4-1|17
ASSLGLAGGSFSTDTQY
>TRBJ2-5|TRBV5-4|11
ASSPGSQETQY
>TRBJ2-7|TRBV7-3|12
ASSSLRGSYEQY
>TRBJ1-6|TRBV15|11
ATRGDSLSPLH
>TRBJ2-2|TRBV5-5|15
ASSSPPQRGFAGELF
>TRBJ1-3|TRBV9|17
ASSETLGGTLGSGNTIY
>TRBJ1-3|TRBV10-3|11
AISERGSNTIY
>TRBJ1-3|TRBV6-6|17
ASSLGTGTRTFSGNTIY
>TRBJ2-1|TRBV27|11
ASSLETRYEQF
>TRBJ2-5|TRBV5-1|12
ASSSQGAGETQY
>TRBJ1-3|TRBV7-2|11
ASSRDRGNTIY
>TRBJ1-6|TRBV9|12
ASRTGTENSPLH
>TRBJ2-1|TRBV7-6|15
ASSLGPQGSSYNEQF
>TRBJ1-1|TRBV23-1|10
AGGQINTEAF
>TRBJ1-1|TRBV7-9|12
ASSLGSQPGEAF
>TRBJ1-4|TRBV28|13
ASSRGGDPNEKLF
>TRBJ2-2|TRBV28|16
ASSLTTVSGGPHGELF
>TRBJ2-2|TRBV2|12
ATRTGANTGELF
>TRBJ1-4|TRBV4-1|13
ASSQGQGHYEKLF
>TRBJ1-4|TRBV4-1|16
ASSQMGQVHISDEKLF